This T cell receptor (beta chain) was identified during a study of blood T cell repertoires in COVID-19. Data came from immunoSEQ multiplex PCR; TCRdb stores just in-frame clones and leaves some out. The table shows 150,000 to 200,000 clones, with approximately 83% occurring only once. V lost 3 bases and J lost 1, with 9 bases in between. The V gene's germline CDR1 is LNHDA and CDR2 SQIVND (reference sequence). The CDR3 covers 14 residues. The clonotype comes from a man in his sixties with acute or convalescent COVID-19. The sample comprised peripheral blood. The V and J genes are TRBV19 and TRBJ1-1; weak D call: TRBD1 (6 bases). CDR3 sequence reads: CASSMNRANTEAFF. Here the CDR3 DNA reads TGTGCCAGTAGTATGAACAGGGCGAACACTGAAGCTTTCTTT.